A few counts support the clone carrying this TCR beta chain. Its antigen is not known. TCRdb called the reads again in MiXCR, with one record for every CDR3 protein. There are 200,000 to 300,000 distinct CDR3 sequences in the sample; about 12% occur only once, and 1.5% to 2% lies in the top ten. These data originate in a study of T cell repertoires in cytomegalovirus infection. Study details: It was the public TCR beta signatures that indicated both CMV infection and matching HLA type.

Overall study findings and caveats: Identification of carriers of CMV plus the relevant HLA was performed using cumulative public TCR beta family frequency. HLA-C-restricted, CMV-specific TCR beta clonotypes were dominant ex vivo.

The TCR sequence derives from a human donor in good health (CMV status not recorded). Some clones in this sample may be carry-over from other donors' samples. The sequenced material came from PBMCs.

For the CDR3, the DNA is TGCAGTGCTAGAGCCCCGGGCGGGACAGGGGGACTCTACGAGCAGTACTTC. This translates into CSARAPGGTGGLYEQYF. The chain employs TRBV20-1 and TRBJ2-7, with 11 bases lining up with TRBD1. Trimming at V came to 1 base and at J to 3 bases, leaving 11 bases not matched to a gene. Germline V CDR1 and CDR2: DFQATT, SNEGSKA (reference sequence). The CDR3 loop spans 17 amino acids.